This T cell receptor beta chain was identified in a study of Graves' ophthalmopathy and Graves' hyperthyroidism. Certain patients were not enrolled. These were patients with other autoimmune diseases, uncontrolled infections, pregnancy or lactation. Trimming stripped 0 bases from V and 0 bases from J, with 9 bases between. The CDR3 runs to 16 residues. Germline V gives CDR1 LGHNA, CDR2 YNFKEQ. This clonotype has ten or more counts. The antigen is unknown. Findings and limits, study-wide: Most expanded clonotypes from thyroid (those above 0.001 frequency) were also found in blood. For predicting ophthalmopathy progression, the model had roughly 70% sensitivity and roughly 76% specificity. Discrimination between ophthalmopathy and stable hyperthyroidism by a 13-signature model showed more than 85% sensitivity and almost 83% specificity.

Amplifying from RNA transcripts, the study obtained TCR beta CDR3 regions. First-round RT-PCR relied on HTBI primers, and a second-round multiplex PCR came next. TCRdb reanalysed the multiplex PCR reads using MiXCR and keeps one entry per CDR3 protein. The data contain 400,000 or so distinct CDR3 sequences, 15% to 20% of them seen just once; the ten biggest clones take up roughly 2.4%. This chain links TRBV4-2 with TRBJ1-5; a weak D match, TRBD1 (5 bases). This TCR derives from an adult woman with stable Graves' hyperthyroidism. Sequenced material: peripheral blood. CDR3 DNA sequence: TGTGCCAGCAGCCAAGAGAGGGGAAATAGCAATCAGCCCCAGCATTTT. The encoded protein is CASSQERGNSNQPQHF.